This TCR beta chain was recorded in a study of blood T cell repertoires in COVID-19. While infection was still active, Seattle patients were enrolled and then followed longitudinally. TCRdb's copy holds only in-frame clones and misses some; the assay was immunoSEQ multiplex PCR. The sample lists just over 300,000 clones, roughly nine tenths occurring once. CDR1 SGHVS and CDR2 FQNEAQ come from the germline V gene. The CDR3 is 15 residues long. The junction had 10 bases not matched to a gene; V was cut back by 5 bases and J by 8 bases. The sequenced sample was peripheral blood. The J gene is TRBJ1-4, the V gene TRBV7-8, with 8 positions matching TRBD1. The receptor's source is a woman aged 25-40 years with COVID-19, enrolled during active disease. The CDR3 is CASSGDRTGDEKLFF. The CDR3 DNA follows: TGTGCCAGCAGCGGGGACAGGACGGGGGACGAAAAACTGTTTTTT.